These T cell receptor beta chains were read from a single sample in a study of shared clonotypes between healthy human individuals. Profiled with immunoSEQ multiplex PCR; TCRdb holds only in-frame clones, not every one. Of over a million clones detected, under 99% appear once; the ten largest clones hold around 0.47%. The sequenced sample was naive CD4+ T cells sorted from blood. These receptors were collected from a man aged 25-40 years in good health. Both conserved end residues are part of each CDR3. The order of the fields is CDR3 DNA, CDR3 protein, D gene, V gene, J gene, clone size. The D gene is left open where the match is weak. Not all rows give a size; the values are once, few, many and, for expanded clones, a class.

CDR3nt: TGTGCCAGCACCCCCCGCCGGGACATGCAAGAGACCCAGTACTTC
CDR3aa: CASTPRRDMQETQYF
d_gene: -
v_gene: TRBV18
j_gene: TRBJ2-5
abundance: -

CDR3nt: TGTGCCTGGTCACGGGGCATGAATCAGCCCCAGCATTTT
CDR3aa: CAWSRGMNQPQHF
d_gene: -
v_gene: TRBV30
j_gene: TRBJ1-5
abundance: -

CDR3nt: TGTGCCAGCTCACCCCAGGGGGTGACAGATACGCAGTATTTT
CDR3aa: CASSPQGVTDTQYF
d_gene: TRBD1
v_gene: TRBV18
j_gene: TRBJ2-3
abundance: -

CDR3nt: TGCGCCAGCAGCTCTCCGGGCGTCACTAGCGGGAGGGTCTATGAGCAGTTCTTC
CDR3aa: CASSSPGVTSGRVYEQFF
d_gene: TRBD2
v_gene: TRBV5-1
j_gene: TRBJ2-1
abundance: -

CDR3nt: TGTGCCAGCAGTGCGGGACTAGCGGGGTACGAGCAGTACTTC
CDR3aa: CASSAGLAGYEQYF
d_gene: TRBD2
v_gene: TRBV28
j_gene: TRBJ2-7
abundance: -

CDR3nt: TGTGCCAGCAGTTTTTGGGGCTCTAACTACGAGCAGTACTTC
CDR3aa: CASSFWGSNYEQYF
d_gene: -
v_gene: TRBV27
j_gene: TRBJ2-7
abundance: -

CDR3nt: TGTGCCTGGAGTCCGGGGTCCAATCAGCCCCAGCATTTT
CDR3aa: CAWSPGSNQPQHF
d_gene: -
v_gene: TRBV30
j_gene: TRBJ1-5
abundance: -

CDR3nt: TGCGCCAGCAGCTTGGGATGGGAAAAGCAGTTCTTC
CDR3aa: CASSLGWEKQFF
d_gene: -
v_gene: TRBV5-1
j_gene: TRBJ2-1
abundance: once

CDR3nt: TGTGCCAGCAGCATACTAGCGGGAACAGATACGCAGTATTTT
CDR3aa: CASSILAGTDTQYF
d_gene: TRBD2
v_gene: TRBV9
j_gene: TRBJ2-3
abundance: -

CDR3nt: TGTGCCAGCAGCCCCCCGGGGCGACTAGAGCGCAATGAGCAGTTCTTC
CDR3aa: CASSPPGRLERNEQFF
d_gene: -
v_gene: TRBV9
j_gene: TRBJ2-1
abundance: -

CDR3nt: TGCGCCAGCAGCTTGCAGGTTCCCGGTGAGCAGTTCTTC
CDR3aa: CASSLQVPGEQFF
d_gene: -
v_gene: TRBV5-1
j_gene: TRBJ2-1
abundance: -

CDR3nt: TGTGCCAGCAGTGAAAGCCTTCGCGAGACCCAGTACTTC
CDR3aa: CASSESLRETQYF
d_gene: -
v_gene: TRBV6-1
j_gene: TRBJ2-5
abundance: -

CDR3nt: TGTGCCAGTAGTTTTTGGGCCGAACGCTTGTACTTC
CDR3aa: CASSFWAERLYF
d_gene: -
v_gene: TRBV19
j_gene: TRBJ2-4
abundance: -

CDR3nt: TGTGCCAGCAGCCGGGGGGGGACGAATACGCAGTATTTT
CDR3aa: CASSRGGTNTQYF
d_gene: TRBD2
v_gene: TRBV6-5
j_gene: TRBJ2-3
abundance: -

CDR3nt: TGTGCCAGTAGTATGAGGACCTCCAGAGGGAATGAGCAGTTCTTC
CDR3aa: CASSMRTSRGNEQFF
d_gene: -
v_gene: TRBV19
j_gene: TRBJ2-1
abundance: -

CDR3nt: TGCGCCAGCAGCTACAGCTACACTGAAGCTTTCTTT
CDR3aa: CASSYSYTEAFF
d_gene: -
v_gene: TRBV10-2
j_gene: TRBJ1-1
abundance: -

CDR3nt: TGTGCCAGCAGCTTAGACGGGACTAGCGGAAACCCACCCTACAATGAGCAGTTCTTC
CDR3aa: CASSLDGTSGNPPYNEQFF
d_gene: TRBD2
v_gene: TRBV5-8
j_gene: TRBJ2-1
abundance: -

CDR3nt: TGTGCCAGCAGCCACAGGGGGACTAATGAAAAACTGTTTTTT
CDR3aa: CASSHRGTNEKLFF
d_gene: TRBD1
v_gene: TRBV7-9
j_gene: TRBJ1-4
abundance: -

CDR3nt: TGTGCCAGTGTCTCCGGGTTTGGCGGGGAGCTGTTTTTT
CDR3aa: CASVSGFGGELFF
d_gene: -
v_gene: TRBV19
j_gene: TRBJ2-2
abundance: -

CDR3nt: TGTGCCAGCAGCTTTAGGACAGGGTGGATCCAAGAGACCCAGTACTTC
CDR3aa: CASSFRTGWIQETQYF
d_gene: TRBD1
v_gene: TRBV11-2
j_gene: TRBJ2-5
abundance: -

CDR3nt: TGTGCCAGCAGCTTGGTATTTACCAGCACAGATACGCAGTATTTT
CDR3aa: CASSLVFTSTDTQYF
d_gene: -
v_gene: TRBV5-5
j_gene: TRBJ2-3
abundance: -

CDR3nt: TGTGCCAGCAGCGTAGGGTCCCGTGGGGTTGCTGAGCAGTACTTC
CDR3aa: CASSVGSRGVAEQYF
d_gene: -
v_gene: TRBV9
j_gene: TRBJ2-7
abundance: -

CDR3nt: TGTGCCAGCAGACAGTGGGGAGGAGACATGAACACTGAAGCTTTCTTT
CDR3aa: CASRQWGGDMNTEAFF
d_gene: -
v_gene: TRBV6-6
j_gene: TRBJ1-1
abundance: once

CDR3nt: TGTGCCAGTAGTGCCGACAGGGGACGAAACTACGAGCAGTACTTC
CDR3aa: CASSADRGRNYEQYF
d_gene: TRBD1
v_gene: TRBV19
j_gene: TRBJ2-7
abundance: -

CDR3nt: TGCGCCAGCAGCCTTCGGGAGGGCTACGAGCAGTACTTC
CDR3aa: CASSLREGYEQYF
d_gene: TRBD2
v_gene: TRBV23-1
j_gene: TRBJ2-7
abundance: once

CDR3nt: TGTGCCAGCAGTGAAAAGGTGGGATCAGGGCCCATGAACACTGAAGCTTTCTTT
CDR3aa: CASSEKVGSGPMNTEAFF
d_gene: -
v_gene: TRBV2
j_gene: TRBJ1-1
abundance: -

CDR3nt: TGTGCCAGCAGCACCCGACAGGGTTGGGGGGAGCTGTTTTTT
CDR3aa: CASSTRQGWGELFF
d_gene: TRBD1
v_gene: TRBV7-9
j_gene: TRBJ2-2
abundance: -

CDR3nt: TGTGCCAGCAGCGATCGAATGACAGCCTTAGCTACGCAGTATTTT
CDR3aa: CASSDRMTALATQYF
d_gene: -
v_gene: TRBV28
j_gene: TRBJ2-3
abundance: -

CDR3nt: TGTGCCAGCAGTTACCTAGCAGCCGGCACCGGGGAGCTGTTTTTT
CDR3aa: CASSYLAAGTGELFF
d_gene: -
v_gene: TRBV6-5
j_gene: TRBJ2-2
abundance: -

CDR3nt: TGTGCCAGCAGTTACCTCGGGGGCTCGACCTACGAGCAGTACTTC
CDR3aa: CASSYLGGSTYEQYF
d_gene: -
v_gene: TRBV6-6
j_gene: TRBJ2-7
abundance: -